This TCR beta chain derives from a study of regulatory T cells in long-lasting Graves disease. This CDR3 spans 13 amino acids. Germline CDR1 MNHEY, CDR2 SMNVEV (reference sequence). With 0 bases removed from V and 0 bases from J, the gap between germline ends came to 1 base. The authors built TCR beta libraries using iRepertoire HTBI primers and Arm-PCR of CDR3 regions. One entry per CDR3 protein, called by TCRdb with MiXCR from the multiplex PCR reads. This sample has some 320,000 distinct CDR3 sequences; 15% to 20% occur once, and the top ten carry about 39%. At least ten counts were recorded for this clonotype. Described time point: newly diagnosed GD, antithyroid drugs for less than 3 months. Generation of the TCR library employed RNA extracted from PBMCs.

The chain joins TRBV27 to TRBJ2-3; no definite D call. Specimen: peripheral blood mononuclear cells (PBMCs), collected at new diagnosis, from a patient treated with antithyroid drugs. This clonotype was obtained from a female donor with Graves disease. CDR3 sequence reads: CASSLSSTDTQYF. The CDR3 coding sequence is TGTGCCAGCAGTTTATCGAGCACAGATACGCAGTATTTT.